This T cell receptor beta chain appears in the sequencing data of a study of T-cell reconstitution after alpha-beta-depleted transplantation in children. For TCRbeta, the library was prepared with unique molecular identifiers. TCRdb independently ran MiXCR on the PCR reads; one entry per CDR3 protein. The sample holds over 550,000 distinct CDR3 sequences, roughly a tenth seen once. This clonotype showed up just a few times. Germline lookup yields CDR1 DFQATT and CDR2 SNEGSKA (reference sequence). V dropped 5 bases and J dropped 4; count of bases not matched to a gene: 7. The CDR3 is 15 amino acids. The sequenced sample was PBMCs from the stem cell graft donor, obtained from the stem cell graft. This TCR derives from a human donor who donated a stem cell graft to a child with acute myeloid leukemia. The chain recombines TRBV20-1 with TRBJ2-4, with 11 bases that match TRBD2. The CDR3 spells CSAQSGLAVKNIQYF. CDR3 DNA sequence: TGCAGTGCTCAATCGGGACTAGCGGTAAAAAACATTCAGTACTTC.